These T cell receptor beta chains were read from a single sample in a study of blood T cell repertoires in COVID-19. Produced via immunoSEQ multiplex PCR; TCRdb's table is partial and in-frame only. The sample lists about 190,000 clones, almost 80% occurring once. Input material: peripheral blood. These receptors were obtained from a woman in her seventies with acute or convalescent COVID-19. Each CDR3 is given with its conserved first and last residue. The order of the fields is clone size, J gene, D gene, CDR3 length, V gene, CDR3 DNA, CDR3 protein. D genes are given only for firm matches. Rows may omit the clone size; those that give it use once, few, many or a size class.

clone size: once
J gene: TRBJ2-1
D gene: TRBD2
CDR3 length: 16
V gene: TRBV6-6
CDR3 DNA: TGTGCCAGCCGAAGGGGACTAGCGGGAGGAGACAATGAGCAGTTCTTC
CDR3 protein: CASRRGLAGGDNEQFF

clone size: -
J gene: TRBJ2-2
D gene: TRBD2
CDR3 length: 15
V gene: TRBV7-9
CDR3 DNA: TGTGCCAGCAGCTGGCGGGGAGGGATGCCCGGGGAGCTGTTTTTT
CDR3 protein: CASSWRGGMPGELFF

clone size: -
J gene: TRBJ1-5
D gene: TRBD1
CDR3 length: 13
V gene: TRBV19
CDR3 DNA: TGTGCCAGTGGCGGACAGGGCGGTCAGCCCCAGCATTTT
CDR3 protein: CASGGQGGQPQHF

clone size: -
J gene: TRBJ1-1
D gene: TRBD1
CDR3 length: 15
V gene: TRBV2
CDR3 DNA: TGTGCCAGCAGGAGAGATACAGGGGCCAACACTGAAGCTTTCTTT
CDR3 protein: CASRRDTGANTEAFF

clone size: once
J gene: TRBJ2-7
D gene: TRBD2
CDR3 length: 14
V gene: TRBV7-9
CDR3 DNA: TGTGCCAGCAGCCTACTAGCGGATACCTACGAGCAGTACTTC
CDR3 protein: CASSLLADTYEQYF

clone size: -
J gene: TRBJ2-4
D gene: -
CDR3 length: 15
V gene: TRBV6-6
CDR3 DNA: TGTGCCAGCAGTTACGATCGGGGGAACAAAAACATTCAGTACTTC
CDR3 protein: CASSYDRGNKNIQYF

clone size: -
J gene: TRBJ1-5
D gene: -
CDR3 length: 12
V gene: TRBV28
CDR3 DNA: TGTGCCAGCAGTTTGGGGCGTCAGCCCCAGCATTTT
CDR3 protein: CASSLGRQPQHF

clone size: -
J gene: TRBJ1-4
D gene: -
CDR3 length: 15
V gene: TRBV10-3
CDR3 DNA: TGTGCCATCAGTGATTTGGCAGGGTCGGATGAAAAACTGTTTTTT
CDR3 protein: CAISDLAGSDEKLFF

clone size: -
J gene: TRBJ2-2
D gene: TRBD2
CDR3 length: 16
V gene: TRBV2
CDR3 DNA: TGTGCCAGCAGTGAAGATAGCGGGCGATTCACCGGGGAGCTGTTTTTT
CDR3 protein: CASSEDSGRFTGELFF

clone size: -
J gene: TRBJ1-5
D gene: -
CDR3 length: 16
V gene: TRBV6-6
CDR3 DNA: TGTGCCAGCAGCCCCGGGGGGTTAAGGAGCAATCAGCCCCAGCATTTT
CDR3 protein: CASSPGGLRSNQPQHF

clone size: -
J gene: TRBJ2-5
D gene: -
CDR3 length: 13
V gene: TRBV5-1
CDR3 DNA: TGCGCCAGCAGCTGGAGCGGGCAAGAGACCCAGTACTTC
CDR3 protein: CASSWSGQETQYF

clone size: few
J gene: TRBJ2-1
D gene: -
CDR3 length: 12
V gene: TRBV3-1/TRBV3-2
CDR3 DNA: TGTGCCAGCAGCCAAGCTTACAATGAGCAGTTCTTC
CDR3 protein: CASSQAYNEQFF

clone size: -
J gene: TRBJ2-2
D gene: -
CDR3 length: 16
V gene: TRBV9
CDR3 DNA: TGTGCCAGCAGCGTAGCTTCATTCGCGAGCGCCGGGGAGCTGTTTTTT
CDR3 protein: CASSVASFASAGELFF

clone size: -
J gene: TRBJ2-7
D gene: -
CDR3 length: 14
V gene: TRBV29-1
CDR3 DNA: TGCAGGGAGGAGCCGGAGGCCAAAGTCCGCGAGCAGTACTTC
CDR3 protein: CREEPEAKVREQYF

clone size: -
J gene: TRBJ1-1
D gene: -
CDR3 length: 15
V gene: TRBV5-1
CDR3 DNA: TGCGCCAGCAGCTTGAAGAGGTCAAGCGACACTGAAGCTTTCTTT
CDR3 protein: CASSLKRSSDTEAFF

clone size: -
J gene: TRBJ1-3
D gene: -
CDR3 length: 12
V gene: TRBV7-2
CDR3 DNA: TGTGCCAGCAGCTTGGAGGGAAACACCATATATTTT
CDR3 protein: CASSLEGNTIYF

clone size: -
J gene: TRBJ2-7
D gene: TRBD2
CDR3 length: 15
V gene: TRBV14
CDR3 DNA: TGTGCCAGCAGCTCCCGACTAGCGGGAGCAGGGGAGCAGTACTTC
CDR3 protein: CASSSRLAGAGEQYF

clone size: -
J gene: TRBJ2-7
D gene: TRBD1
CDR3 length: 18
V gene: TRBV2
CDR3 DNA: TGTGCCAGCAGCGGCCGGGACAGGGACACCGGGCGTTACCACGAGCAGTACTTC
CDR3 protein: CASSGRDRDTGRYHEQYF

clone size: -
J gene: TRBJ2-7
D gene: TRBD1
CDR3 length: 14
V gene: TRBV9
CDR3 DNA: TGTGCCAGCAGCGTAGAAGACAGGGGTTACGAGCAGTACTTC
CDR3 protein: CASSVEDRGYEQYF

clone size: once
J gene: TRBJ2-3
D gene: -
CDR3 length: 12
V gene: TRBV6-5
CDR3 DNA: TGTGCCAGCAGGTCGTCCGCGAGGACGCAGTATTTT
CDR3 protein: CASRSSARTQYF

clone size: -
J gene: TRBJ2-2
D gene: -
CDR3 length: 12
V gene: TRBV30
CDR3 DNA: TGTGCCTGGAGGGGGGCCACCGGGGAGCTGTTTTTT
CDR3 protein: CAWRGATGELFF

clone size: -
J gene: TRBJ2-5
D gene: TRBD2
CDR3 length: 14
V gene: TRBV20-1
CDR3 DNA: TGCAGTGCTAGTCCCAGCGGGGTCCAAGAGACCCAGTACTTC
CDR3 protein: CSASPSGVQETQYF

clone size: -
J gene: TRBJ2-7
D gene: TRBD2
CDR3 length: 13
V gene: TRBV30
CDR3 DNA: TGTGCCTGGAGTTTCGGACTAGCACAAGAGCAGTACTTC
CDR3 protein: CAWSFGLAQEQYF

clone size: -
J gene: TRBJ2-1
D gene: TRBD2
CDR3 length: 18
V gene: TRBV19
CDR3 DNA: TGTGCCAGTAGTAGAGATTCCGGGACTAGCGGGAGAGGGAATGAGCAGTTCTTC
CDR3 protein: CASSRDSGTSGRGNEQFF

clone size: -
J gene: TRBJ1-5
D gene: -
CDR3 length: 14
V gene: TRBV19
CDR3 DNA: TGTGCCACTCAGGAACGTAATCTCAATCAGCCCCAGCATTTT
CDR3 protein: CATQERNLNQPQHF

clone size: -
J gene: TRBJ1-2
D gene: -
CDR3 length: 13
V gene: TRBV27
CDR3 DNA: TGTGCCAGCAGTGTGGTTGGCAGCTATGGCTACACCTTC
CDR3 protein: CASSVVGSYGYTF

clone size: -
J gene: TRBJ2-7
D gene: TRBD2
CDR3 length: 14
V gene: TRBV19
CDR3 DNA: TGTGCCAGTAGTATATCTAGCGGGGGCTACGAGCAGTACTTC
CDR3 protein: CASSISSGGYEQYF

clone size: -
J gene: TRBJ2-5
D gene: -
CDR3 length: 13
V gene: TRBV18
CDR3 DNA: TGTGCCAGCTCCCTGACAGACCAAGAGACCCAGTACTTC
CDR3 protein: CASSLTDQETQYF

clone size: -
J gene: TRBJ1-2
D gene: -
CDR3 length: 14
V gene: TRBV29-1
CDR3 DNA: TGCAGCGCCTTGTCTCAGGGTTTGGGCTATGGCTACACCTTC
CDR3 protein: CSALSQGLGYGYTF

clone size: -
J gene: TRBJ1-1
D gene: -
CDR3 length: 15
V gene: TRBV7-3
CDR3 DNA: TGTGCCAGCAGCTTATCGTGGGGGCTTGACACTGAAGCTTTCTTT
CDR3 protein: CASSLSWGLDTEAFF

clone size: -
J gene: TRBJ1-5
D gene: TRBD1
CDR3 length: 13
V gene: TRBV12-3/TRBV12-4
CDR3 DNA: TGTGCCAGCAGTGCAGACAGGGTTCAGCCCCAGCATTTT
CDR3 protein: CASSADRVQPQHF

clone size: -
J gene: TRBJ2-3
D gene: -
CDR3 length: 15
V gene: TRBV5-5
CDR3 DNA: TGTGCCAGCAGCTTGGTCGTAACAGGCACAGATACGCAGTATTTT
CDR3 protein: CASSLVVTGTDTQYF

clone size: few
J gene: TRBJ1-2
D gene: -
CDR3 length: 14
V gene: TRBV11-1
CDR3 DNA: TGTGCCAGCAGTAGGTCCAGGGAGGGCTATGGCTACACCTTC
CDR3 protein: CASSRSREGYGYTF

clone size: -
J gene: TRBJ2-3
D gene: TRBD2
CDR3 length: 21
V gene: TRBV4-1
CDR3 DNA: TGCGCCAGCAGCCAGTTGAGGATGGGCCTAGCGGAAAGACCCCGCACAGATACGCAGTATTTT
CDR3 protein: CASSQLRMGLAERPRTDTQYF

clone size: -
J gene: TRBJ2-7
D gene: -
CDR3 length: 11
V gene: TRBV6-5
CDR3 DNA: TGTGCCAGCAGTACCGGGTACGAGCAGTACTTC
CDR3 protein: CASSTGYEQYF

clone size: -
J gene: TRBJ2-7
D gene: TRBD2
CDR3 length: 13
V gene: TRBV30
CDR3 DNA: TGTGCCTTGATAGCGGGGGGCTCCTACGAGCAGTACTTC
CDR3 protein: CALIAGGSYEQYF

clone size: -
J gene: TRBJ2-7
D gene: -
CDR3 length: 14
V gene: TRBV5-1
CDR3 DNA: TGCGCCAGCAGGCGGTTACCTTCCTCCTACGAGCAGTACTTC
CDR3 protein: CASRRLPSSYEQYF

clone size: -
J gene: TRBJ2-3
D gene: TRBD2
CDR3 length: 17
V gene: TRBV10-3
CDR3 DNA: TGTGCCACAGGAAGCGGGGCGGGAGGGCCGAGGTTAGATACGCAGTATTTT
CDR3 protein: CATGSGAGGPRLDTQYF

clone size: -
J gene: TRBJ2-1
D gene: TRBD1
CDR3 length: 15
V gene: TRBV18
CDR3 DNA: TGTGCCAGCTCACCGACTTCCGGGACAGACAATGAGCAGTTCTTC
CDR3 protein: CASSPTSGTDNEQFF

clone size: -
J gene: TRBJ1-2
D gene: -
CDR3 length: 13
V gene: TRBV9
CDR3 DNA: TGTGCCAGCAGCGTCCAGGGAAGTTATGGCTACACCTTC
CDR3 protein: CASSVQGSYGYTF

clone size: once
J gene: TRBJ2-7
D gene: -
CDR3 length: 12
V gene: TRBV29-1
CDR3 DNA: TGCAGCGTTGAGACAGGCACCCACGAGCAGTACTTC
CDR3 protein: CSVETGTHEQYF

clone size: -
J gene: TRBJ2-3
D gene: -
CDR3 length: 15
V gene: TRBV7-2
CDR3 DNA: TGTGCCAGCAGCTTATCCACGGGAGGCACAGATACGCAGTATTTT
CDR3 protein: CASSLSTGGTDTQYF

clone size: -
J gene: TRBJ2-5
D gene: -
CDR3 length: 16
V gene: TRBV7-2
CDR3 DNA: TGTGCCAGCAGCCTAAGTCTTAGCGGAACCCAAGAGACCCAGTACTTC
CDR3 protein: CASSLSLSGTQETQYF

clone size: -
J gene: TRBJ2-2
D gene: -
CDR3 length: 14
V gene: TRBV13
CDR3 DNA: TGTGCCAGCAGCCCCCTTCGGGTGACCGGGGAGCTGTTTTTT
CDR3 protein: CASSPLRVTGELFF

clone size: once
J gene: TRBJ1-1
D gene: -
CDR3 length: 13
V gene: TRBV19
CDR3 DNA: TGTGCCAGTAGTATGGGTCAGGGTCTTGAAGCTTTCTTT
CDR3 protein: CASSMGQGLEAFF

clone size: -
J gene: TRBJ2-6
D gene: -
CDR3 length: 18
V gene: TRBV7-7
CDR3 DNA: TGTGCCAGCAGCGCGGTCCCAGGGCAAAGCTCTGGGGCCAACGTCCTGACTTTC
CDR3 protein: CASSAVPGQSSGANVLTF

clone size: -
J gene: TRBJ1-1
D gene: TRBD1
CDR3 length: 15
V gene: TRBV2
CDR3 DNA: TGTGCCAGCAGTAGGTTCACAGGGGAGAACACTGAAGCTTTCTTT
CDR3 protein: CASSRFTGENTEAFF

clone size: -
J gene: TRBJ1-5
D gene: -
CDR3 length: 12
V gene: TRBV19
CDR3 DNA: TGTGCCAGTAGTGGGGGCTTCCAGCCCCAGCATTTT
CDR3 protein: CASSGGFQPQHF

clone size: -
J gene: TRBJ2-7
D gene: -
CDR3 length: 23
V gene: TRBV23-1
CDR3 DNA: TGCGCCAGCAGTCAATCACCCTCAATTAATGACAGGGGGAAGCGGGAGTCCTCCTACGAGCAGTACTTC
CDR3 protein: CASSQSPSINDRGKRESSYEQYF

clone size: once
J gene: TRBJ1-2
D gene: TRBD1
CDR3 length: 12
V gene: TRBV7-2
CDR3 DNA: TGTGCCAGCACCAGACAGGGCAACGGCTACACCTTC
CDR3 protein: CASTRQGNGYTF

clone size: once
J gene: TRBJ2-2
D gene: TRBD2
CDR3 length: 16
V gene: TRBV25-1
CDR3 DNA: TGTGCCAGCAGTGTAGCGGGAGGCTTGAACACCGGGGAGCTGTTTTTT
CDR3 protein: CASSVAGGLNTGELFF

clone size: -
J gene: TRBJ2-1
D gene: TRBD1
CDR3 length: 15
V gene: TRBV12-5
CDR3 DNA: TGTGCTAGTGGCAACCTAACAGGGGTCGGGAATGAGCAGTTCTTC
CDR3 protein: CASGNLTGVGNEQFF

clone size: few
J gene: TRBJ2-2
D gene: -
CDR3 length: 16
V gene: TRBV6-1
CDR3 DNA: TGTGCCAGCAGTGAAACTTTCGGGTGGAACACCGGGGAGCTGTTTTTT
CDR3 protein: CASSETFGWNTGELFF

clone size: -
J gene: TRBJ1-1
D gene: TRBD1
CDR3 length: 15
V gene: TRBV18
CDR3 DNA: TGTGCCAGCTCACGCCTCACAGGGGGCGATACTGAAGCTTTCTTT
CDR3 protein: CASSRLTGGDTEAFF

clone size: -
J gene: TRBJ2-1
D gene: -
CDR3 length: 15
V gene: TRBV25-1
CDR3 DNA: TGTGCCAGCAGTGAATCGACTTCCCCTTTCAATGAGCAGTTCTTC
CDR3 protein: CASSESTSPFNEQFF